This is a list of T cell receptor beta chains from one sample in a study of cytomegalovirus exposure and HLA in healthy donors. Sequencing used immunoSEQ multiplex PCR; TCRdb keeps in-frame clones, though not all of them. The sample contains 120,000 to 150,000 clones, around 90% of which appear only once. Sequenced input: PBMCs. The receptors come from a woman under 30 in good health and CMV-seropositive. Each CDR3 is given with its conserved first and last residue. Each record gives: V gene, clone size, D gene, J gene, CDR3 DNA, CDR3 protein. The D gene is left open where the match is weak. Rows may omit the clone size; those that give it use once, few, many or a size class.

>TRBV4-2|.|TRBD2|TRBJ2-7
TGTGCCAGCAGCTTTTCGAGTCTAGCGGGAGCCTACGAGCAGTACTTC
CASSFSSLAGAYEQYF
>TRBV28|.|.|TRBJ2-1
TGTGCCAGCAGTTTATCTGCAGGGGTGGTAACGGAGCAGTTCTTC
CASSLSAGVVTEQFF
>TRBV7-9|.|.|TRBJ1-2
TGTGCCAGCAGCTTAGGTGCGACAGGCCCCTCTGATGGCTACACCTTC
CASSLGATGPSDGYTF
>TRBV30|.|TRBD2|TRBJ2-1
TGTGCCCGGGGACTAGACTCCTACAATGAGCAGTTCTTC
CARGLDSYNEQFF
>TRBV5-1|.|TRBD2|TRBJ2-3
TGCGCCAGCAGCTCCCGGGGAGGGGGCACAGATACGCAGTATTTT
CASSSRGGGTDTQYF
>TRBV30|.|.|TRBJ1-1
TGTGCCTGGAGTGTACAGTTCCCAAGTGAAGCTTTCTTT
CAWSVQFPSEAFF
>TRBV2|once|.|TRBJ2-3
TGTGCCAGCAGTGAACTGGGGGCAGGCACAGATACGCAGTATTTT
CASSELGAGTDTQYF
>TRBV2|.|TRBD2|TRBJ2-5
TGTGCCAGCGAAGCGGGAAAGGAGACCCAGTACTTC
CASEAGKETQYF
>TRBV6-1|.|TRBD2|TRBJ2-7
TGTGCCAGCAGCAAGGGACTAGCGGGCTCCTACGAGCAGTACTTC
CASSKGLAGSYEQYF
>TRBV10-1|.|TRBD1|TRBJ2-1
TGCGCCAGCAGTCAGACAGGGGATGAGCAGTTCTTC
CASSQTGDEQFF
>TRBV7-3|.|TRBD1|TRBJ2-7
TGTGCCAGCAGCTCCCCGGGACAGGGAATATACGAGCAGTACTTC
CASSSPGQGIYEQYF
>TRBV29-1|.|TRBD2|TRBJ2-1
TGCAGCGTGGATGGACTAGCGTTGAGCTCCTACAATGAGCAGTTCTTC
CSVDGLALSSYNEQFF
>TRBV5-5|.|.|TRBJ1-1
TGTGCCAGCAGCCCGGAGGACACTGAAGCTTTCTTT
CASSPEDTEAFF
>TRBV7-9|.|.|TRBJ2-3
TGTGCCAGCGCCAGCGGCACAGATACGCAGTATTTT
CASASGTDTQYF
>TRBV6-1|.|TRBD1|TRBJ1-2
TGTGCCAGCAGAAAAGACAGGGGTCACTATGGCTACACCTTC
CASRKDRGHYGYTF
>TRBV18|.|.|TRBJ2-7
TGTGCCAGCTCACACAGGGACGGAACCTACGAGCAGTACTTC
CASSHRDGTYEQYF
>TRBV28|.|.|TRBJ2-3
TGTGCCAGCAGTTTAGAGGGAAGAACGCAGTATTTT
CASSLEGRTQYF
>TRBV6-5|.|.|TRBJ2-5
TGTGCCAGCAGTTACTGGGCTGAAGAGACCCAGTACTTC
CASSYWAEETQYF
>TRBV5-6|.|.|TRBJ2-5
TGTGCCAGCAGCTCCCTAAGTGACAGAGCTCAAGAGACCCAGTACTTC
CASSSLSDRAQETQYF
>TRBV18|.|TRBD2|TRBJ2-1
TGTGCCAGCTCACCATTCGAAACTAGCGGGACCGAGCAGTTCTTC
CASSPFETSGTEQFF
>TRBV6-5|.|.|TRBJ1-2
TGTGCCAGCAGTTACGACAAGCTAAGCTATGGCTACACCTTC
CASSYDKLSYGYTF
>TRBV10-3|.|TRBD1|TRBJ2-7
TGTGCCATCAGTGCAGGGGGCGAGCAGTACTTC
CAISAGGEQYF
>TRBV5-4|.|TRBD2|TRBJ2-7
TGTGCCAGCAGCTTTACCCGGGGGGCCTACGAGCAGTACTTC
CASSFTRGAYEQYF
>TRBV6-5|.|.|TRBJ2-7
TGTGCCAGCAGTTATCAGGGGACCGGGTCCTACGAGCAGTACTTC
CASSYQGTGSYEQYF
>TRBV7-2|few|.|TRBJ1-5
TGTGCCAGCAGCTTATCCGTCGGGGGTCAGCCCCAGCATTTT
CASSLSVGGQPQHF
>TRBV11-3|medium-sized|.|TRBJ2-1
TGTGCCAGCAGACCACGGGACTCACTTACGGATGAGCAGTTCTTC
CASRPRDSLTDEQFF
>TRBV28|.|TRBD1|TRBJ1-4
TGTGCCAGCAGCCTTCACAGGGGAGCTAATGAAAAACTGTTTTTT
CASSLHRGANEKLFF
>TRBV29-1|.|.|TRBJ1-2
TGCAGCGTTGAAGAAGGGGGATATGGCTACACCTTC
CSVEEGGYGYTF
>TRBV11-3|.|TRBD2|TRBJ2-5
TGTGCCAGCAGCTCCGCCCACTTACTAGCGGGAGGTCGGGAGACCCAGTACTTC
CASSSAHLLAGGRETQYF
>TRBV30|.|.|TRBJ2-1
TGTGCCTGGAGCCCCGGAGATACCTACAATGAGCAGTTCTTC
CAWSPGDTYNEQFF
>TRBV11-2|.|TRBD2|TRBJ2-7
TGTGCCAGCAGCTTAGGGTCTAGCGGGAGCTACGAGCAGTACTTC
CASSLGSSGSYEQYF
>TRBV27|.|TRBD1|TRBJ1-2
TGTGCCAGCAGCCCCAACCGGGACAGGGGTGGCTACACCTTC
CASSPNRDRGGYTF
>TRBV11-2|few|TRBD1|TRBJ2-1
TGTGCCAGCAGCCAAGGGACAGGCTATGAGCAGTTCTTC
CASSQGTGYEQFF
>TRBV6-1|few|TRBD2|TRBJ2-5
TGTGCCAGCAGCGTCCTAGCGGGAGAGCCAGAGACCCAGTACTTC
CASSVLAGEPETQYF
>TRBV9|.|TRBD1|TRBJ1-4
TGTGCCAGCAGCCCGTCGGGACAGGAAAATGAAAAACTGTTTTTT
CASSPSGQENEKLFF
>TRBV6-5|few|TRBD2|TRBJ2-3
TGTGCCAGCAGGGGAGGGGATACGCAGTATTTT
CASRGGDTQYF
>TRBV7-9|.|.|TRBJ1-1
TGTGCCAGCAGCTTTTACAGCCTCATTCTTGACACTGAAGCTTTCTTT
CASSFYSLILDTEAFF
>TRBV7-2|.|.|TRBJ2-4
TGTGCCAGCAGCCCCCAGGGTGTTGGGGCCAAAAACATTCAGTACTTC
CASSPQGVGAKNIQYF
>TRBV11-2|few|TRBD1|TRBJ1-2
TGTGCCAGCAGCGAGGGACAGTCTAACTATGGCTACACCTTC
CASSEGQSNYGYTF
>TRBV29-1|.|.|TRBJ1-3
TGCAGCGTTCTCGGGCCGGGTTCGGGGGGAAACACCATATATTTT
CSVLGPGSGGNTIYF
>TRBV28|.|TRBD1|TRBJ1-2
TGTGCCAGTGACAGGGGAAATGGCTACACCTTC
CASDRGNGYTF
>TRBV5-6|.|.|TRBJ1-5
TGTGCCAGCAGCTCGTACAGGGTGATCAATCAGCCCCAGCATTTT
CASSSYRVINQPQHF
>TRBV29-1|.|TRBD1|TRBJ2-7
TGCAGCGGAGGGGGCGCCCTCAGGGGGGAGCAGTACTTC
CSGGGALRGEQYF
>TRBV6-5|.|.|TRBJ1-1
TGTGCCTCCAGTTTCGGGGGTACAGGCACTGAAGCTTTCTTT
CASSFGGTGTEAFF
>TRBV29-1|.|.|TRBJ1-1
TGCAGCTTCCTGGGGGGAGGCGACACTGAAGCTTTCTTT
CSFLGGGDTEAFF
>TRBV30|.|TRBD1|TRBJ1-1
TGTGCCTGGAGGGGACAGACGAACACTGAAGCTTTCTTT
CAWRGQTNTEAFF
>TRBV7-9|.|TRBD1|TRBJ2-7
TGTGCCAGAGCTTGTACCGGGACAGGGGGCCATCAGACTTACGAGCAGTACTTC
CARACTGTGGHQTYEQYF
>TRBV11-2|.|.|TRBJ2-1
TGTGCCAGCAGCCCGGAGGCCGCCTACAATGAGCAGTTCTTC
CASSPEAAYNEQFF
>TRBV21-1|.|.|TRBJ2-1
TGTGCCAGCAGCACCCGTATAGCGGGAAACAATGAGCAGTTCTTC
CASSTRIAGNNEQFF
>TRBV25-1|.|TRBD2|TRBJ2-5
TGTGCCAGCAGTGGACTAGCGGGAGTCGAGACCCAGTACTTC
CASSGLAGVETQYF
>TRBV6-5|.|.|TRBJ2-3
TGTGCCAGCAGTTACTTAGGGGAAAGGGCAGATACGCAGTATTTT
CASSYLGERADTQYF
>TRBV11-2|.|TRBD2|TRBJ2-5
TGTGCCAGCAGCTTGCAGGGACTAGCGGACCAAGAGACCCAGTACTTC
CASSLQGLADQETQYF
>TRBV5-1|.|TRBD1|TRBJ2-1
TGCGCCAGCAGCTTACAGGGGAAAGACAATGAGCAGTTCTTC
CASSLQGKDNEQFF
>TRBV5-1|few|TRBD1|TRBJ2-2
TGCGCCAGCGGCCGGGACAGGAACACCGGGGAGCTGTTTTTT
CASGRDRNTGELFF
>TRBV28|.|.|TRBJ1-2
TGTGCCAGCAGTACAGCTAATTATGGCTACACCTTC
CASSTANYGYTF
>TRBV6-5|.|TRBD1|TRBJ1-1
TGTGCCAGCAGGCGATGGGGACAGACGAACACTGAAGCTTTCTTT
CASRRWGQTNTEAFF
>TRBV11-2|once|TRBD2|TRBJ2-7
TGTGCCAGCAGCTTAACTGGACTAGCGGGAGGGGGGTTCTACGAGCAGTACTTC
CASSLTGLAGGGFYEQYF
>TRBV21-1|.|.|TRBJ2-7
TGTGCCAGCAGCAAAGTAGGAGGGTACCTCTCCTACGAGCAGTACTTC
CASSKVGGYLSYEQYF